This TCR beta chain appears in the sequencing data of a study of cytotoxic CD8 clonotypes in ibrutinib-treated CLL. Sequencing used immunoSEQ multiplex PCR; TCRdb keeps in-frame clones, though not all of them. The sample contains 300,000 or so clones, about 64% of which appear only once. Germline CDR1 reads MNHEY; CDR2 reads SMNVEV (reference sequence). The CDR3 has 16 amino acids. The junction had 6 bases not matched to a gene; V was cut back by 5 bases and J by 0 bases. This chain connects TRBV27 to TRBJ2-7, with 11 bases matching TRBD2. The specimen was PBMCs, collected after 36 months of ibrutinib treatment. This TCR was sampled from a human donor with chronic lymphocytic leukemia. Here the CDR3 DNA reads TGTGCCAGCAGTAGACTAGCGGGGCCCAGCTCCTACGAGCAGTACTTC. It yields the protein CASSRLAGPSSYEQYF.